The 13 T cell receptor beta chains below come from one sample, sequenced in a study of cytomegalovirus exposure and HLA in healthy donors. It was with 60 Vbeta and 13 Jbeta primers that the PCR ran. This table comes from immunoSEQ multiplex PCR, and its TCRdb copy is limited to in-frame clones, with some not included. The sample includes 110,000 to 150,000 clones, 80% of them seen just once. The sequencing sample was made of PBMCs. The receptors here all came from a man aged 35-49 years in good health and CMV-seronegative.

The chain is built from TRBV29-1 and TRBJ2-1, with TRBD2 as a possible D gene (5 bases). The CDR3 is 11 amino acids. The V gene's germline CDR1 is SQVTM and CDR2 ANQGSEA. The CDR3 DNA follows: TGCCCTTCGGGGTTGGACAATGAGCAGTTCTTC. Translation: CPSGLDNEQFF.

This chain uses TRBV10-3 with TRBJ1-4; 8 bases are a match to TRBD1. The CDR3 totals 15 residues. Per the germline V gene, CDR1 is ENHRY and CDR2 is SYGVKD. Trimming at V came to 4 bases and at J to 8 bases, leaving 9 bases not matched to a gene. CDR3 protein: CAISASQGAGEKLFF. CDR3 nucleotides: TGTGCCATCAGTGCATCTCAGGGGGCTGGGGAAAAACTGTTTTTT.

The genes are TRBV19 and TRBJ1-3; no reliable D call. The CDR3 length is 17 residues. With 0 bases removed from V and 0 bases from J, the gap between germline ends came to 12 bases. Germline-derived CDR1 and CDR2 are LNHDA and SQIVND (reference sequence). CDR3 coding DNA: TGTGCCAGTAGTATAGATCGAATTCGGGACTCTGGAAACACCATATATTTT. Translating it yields CASSIDRIRDSGNTIYF.

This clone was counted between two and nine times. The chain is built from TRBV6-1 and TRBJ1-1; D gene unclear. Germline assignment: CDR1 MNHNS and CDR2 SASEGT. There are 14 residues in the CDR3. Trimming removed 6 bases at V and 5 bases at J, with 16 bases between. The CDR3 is CASRKPGLLTEAFF. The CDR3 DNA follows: TGTGCCAGCAGGAAACCCGGTTTGTTAACTGAAGCTTTCTTT.

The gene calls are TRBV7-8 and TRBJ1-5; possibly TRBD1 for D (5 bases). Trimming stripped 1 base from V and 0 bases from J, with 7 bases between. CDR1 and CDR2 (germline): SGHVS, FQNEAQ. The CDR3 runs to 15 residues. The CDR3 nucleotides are TGTGCCAGCAGCTTAGGGGACTATAGCAATCAGCCCCAGCATTTT. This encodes CASSLGDYSNQPQHF.

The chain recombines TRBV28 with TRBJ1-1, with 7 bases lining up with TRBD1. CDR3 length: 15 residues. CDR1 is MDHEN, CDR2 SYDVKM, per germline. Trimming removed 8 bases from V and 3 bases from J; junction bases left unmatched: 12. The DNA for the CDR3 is TGTGCCAGCGCTCTCTCGGGGACAGCTTACACTGAAGCTTTCTTT. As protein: CASALSGTAYTEAFF. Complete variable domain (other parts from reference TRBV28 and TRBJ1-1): DVKVTQSSRYLVKRTGEKVFLECVQDMDHENMFWYRQDPGLGLRLIYFSYDVKMKEKGDIPEGYSVSREKKERFSLILESASTNQTSMYLCASALSGTAYTEAFFGQGTRLTVV.

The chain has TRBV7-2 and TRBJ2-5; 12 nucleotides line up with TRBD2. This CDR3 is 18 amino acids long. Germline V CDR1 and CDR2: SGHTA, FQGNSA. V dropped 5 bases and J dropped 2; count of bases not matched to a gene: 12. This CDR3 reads CASSIQASGGAGQETQYF. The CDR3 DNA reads TGTGCCAGCAGCATCCAAGCTAGCGGGGGGGCCGGACAAGAGACCCAGTACTTC.

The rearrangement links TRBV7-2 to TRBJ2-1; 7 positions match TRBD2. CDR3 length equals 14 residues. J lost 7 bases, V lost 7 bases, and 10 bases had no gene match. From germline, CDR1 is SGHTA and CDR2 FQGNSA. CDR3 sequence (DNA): TGTGCCAGCACCCCAGGGCTAGCGGCTAATGAGCAGTTCTTC. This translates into CASTPGLAANEQFF.

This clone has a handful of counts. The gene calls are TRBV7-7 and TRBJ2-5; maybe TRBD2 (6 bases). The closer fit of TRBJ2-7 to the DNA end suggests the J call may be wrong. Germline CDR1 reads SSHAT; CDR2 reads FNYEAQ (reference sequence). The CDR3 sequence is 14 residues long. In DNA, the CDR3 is TGTGCCAGCAGCTCTCTGACTAGCTCCTACGAGCAGTACTTC. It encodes CASSSLTSSYEQYF.

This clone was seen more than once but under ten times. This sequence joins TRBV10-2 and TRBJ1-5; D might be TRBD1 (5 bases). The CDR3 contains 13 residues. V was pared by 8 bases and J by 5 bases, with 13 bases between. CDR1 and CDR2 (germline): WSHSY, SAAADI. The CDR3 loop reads CASGAGFDQPQHF. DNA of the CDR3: TGCGCCAGCGGAGCAGGGTTCGATCAGCCCCAGCATTTT.

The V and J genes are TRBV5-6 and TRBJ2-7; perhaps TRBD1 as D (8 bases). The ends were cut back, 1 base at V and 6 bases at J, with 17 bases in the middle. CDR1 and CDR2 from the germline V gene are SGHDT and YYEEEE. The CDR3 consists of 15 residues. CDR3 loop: CASSLPGQGGGEQYF. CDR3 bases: TGTGCCAGCAGCTTGCCCGGACAGGGCGGGGGCGAGCAGTACTTC. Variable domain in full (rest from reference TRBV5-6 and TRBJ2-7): DAGVTQSPTHLIKTRGQQVTLRCSPKSGHDTVSWYQQALGQGPQFIFQYYEEEERQRGNFPDRFSGHQFPNYSSELNVNALLLGDSALYLCASSLPGQGGGEQYFGPGTRLTVT.

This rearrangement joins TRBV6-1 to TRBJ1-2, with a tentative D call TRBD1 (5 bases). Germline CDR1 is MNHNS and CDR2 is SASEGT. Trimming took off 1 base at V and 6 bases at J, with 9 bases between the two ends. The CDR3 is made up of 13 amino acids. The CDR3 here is CASSEGPGHGYTF. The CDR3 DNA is TGTGCCAGCAGTGAAGGGCCAGGGCATGGCTACACCTTC.

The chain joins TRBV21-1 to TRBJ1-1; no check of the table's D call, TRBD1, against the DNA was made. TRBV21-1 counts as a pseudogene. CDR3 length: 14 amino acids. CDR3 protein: CASSKTGKDTEAFF. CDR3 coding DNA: TGTGCCAGCAGCAAGACAGGGAAGGACACTGAAGCTTTCTTT.